Here is one TCR beta chain with its context. This sample stems from a study of T-cell memory formation after mild COVID-19. This CDR3 spans 14 amino acids. The V gene's germline CDR1 is DFQATT and CDR2 SNEGSKA (reference sequence). TCRdb reprocessed the 5' RACE reads via MiXCR and lists one record per CDR3 protein. Among roughly 150,000 distinct CDR3 sequences listed, over 10% were seen once. The clonotype was recovered from a young man who had mild COVID-19 (a few samples of this study predate the infection). Cell type and time point are not known. The chain joins TRBV20-1 to TRBJ1-5, with D perhaps matching TRBD1 (6 bases). The sample taken for sequencing was PBMCs or a T cell subset sorted from them (not recorded which). The CDR3 region is CSVLMGHSNQPQHF. Here the CDR3 DNA reads TGCAGCGTACTTATGGGACATAGCAATCAGCCCCAGCATTTT.